The clone carrying this T cell receptor beta chain turned up a few times. What it binds is unknown. Germline V CDR1 and CDR2: GTSNPN, SVGIG (reference sequence). The CDR3 has 16 residues. Trimming shortened V by 2 bases and J by 4 bases, and 21 bases separated the two germline ends. Repertoires were generated with immunoSEQ multiplex PCR, while TCRdb's copy carries only in-frame clones and drops some. The sample includes more than 45,000 clones, over 80% of them seen just once. This specimen comes from a study of T cells in localized non-small cell lung cancer. Points from the study as a whole: Heterogeneity stays possible, as sequencing covered only one tumor region. Researchers found a median approximately 53 of the top 100 tumor clones in adjacent lung. Clonality peaked in uninvolved adjacent lung rather than tumor.

The sequence was collected from a man aged 40 to 70 with stage III lung adenocarcinoma. The specimen comprised peripheral blood mononuclear cells, sampled before any cancer treatment. This rearrangement joins TRBV30 to TRBJ2-7, with a weak D call TRBD2 (5 bases). Here the CDR3 reads CAWSSPHSGRSYEQYF. In DNA, the CDR3 is TGTGCCTGGAGTTCCCCTCACAGCGGACGATCTTACGAGCAGTACTTC.